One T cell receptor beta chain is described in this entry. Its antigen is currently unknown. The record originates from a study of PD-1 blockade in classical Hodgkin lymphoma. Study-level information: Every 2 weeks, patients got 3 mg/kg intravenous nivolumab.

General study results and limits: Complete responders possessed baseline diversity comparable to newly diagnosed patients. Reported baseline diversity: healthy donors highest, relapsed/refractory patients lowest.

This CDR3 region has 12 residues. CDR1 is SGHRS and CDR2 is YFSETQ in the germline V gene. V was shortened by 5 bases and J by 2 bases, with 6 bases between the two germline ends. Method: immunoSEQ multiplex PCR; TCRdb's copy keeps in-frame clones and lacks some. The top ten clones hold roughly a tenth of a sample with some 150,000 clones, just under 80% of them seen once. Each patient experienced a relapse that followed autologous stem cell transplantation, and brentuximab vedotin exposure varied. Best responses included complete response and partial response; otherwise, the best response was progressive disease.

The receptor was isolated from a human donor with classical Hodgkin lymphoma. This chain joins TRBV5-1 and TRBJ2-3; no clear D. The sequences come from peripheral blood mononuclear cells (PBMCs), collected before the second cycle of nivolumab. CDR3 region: CASRAITDTQYF. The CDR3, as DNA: TGCGCCAGCAGAGCCATCACAGATACGCAGTATTTT.